This record concerns one TCR beta chain sequence. V lost 4 bases and J lost 2, with 6 bases in between. Germline V gives CDR1 SGHNT, CDR2 YYREEE (reference sequence). The CDR3 covers 12 residues. Use of 60 Vbeta and 13 Jbeta primers characterized the PCR. TCRdb keeps only in-frame clones here, not all; method: immunoSEQ multiplex PCR. The repertoire shows under 65,000 clones; the top ten hold approximately 12%. This entry belongs to a study of cytomegalovirus exposure and HLA in healthy donors. Study-wide background: Unique TCRs numbering approximately 81 million, obtained from HLA-typed donors, made up an early data release.

This clonotype was sampled from a woman under 40 in good health and CMV-seropositive. This rearrangement joins TRBV5-4 to TRBJ2-5; D gene unclear. The specimen sequenced was PBMCs. CDR3 nucleotides: TGTGCCAGCAGCCCCTCTCAAGAGACCCAGTACTTC. Translated, it gives CASSPSQETQYF.